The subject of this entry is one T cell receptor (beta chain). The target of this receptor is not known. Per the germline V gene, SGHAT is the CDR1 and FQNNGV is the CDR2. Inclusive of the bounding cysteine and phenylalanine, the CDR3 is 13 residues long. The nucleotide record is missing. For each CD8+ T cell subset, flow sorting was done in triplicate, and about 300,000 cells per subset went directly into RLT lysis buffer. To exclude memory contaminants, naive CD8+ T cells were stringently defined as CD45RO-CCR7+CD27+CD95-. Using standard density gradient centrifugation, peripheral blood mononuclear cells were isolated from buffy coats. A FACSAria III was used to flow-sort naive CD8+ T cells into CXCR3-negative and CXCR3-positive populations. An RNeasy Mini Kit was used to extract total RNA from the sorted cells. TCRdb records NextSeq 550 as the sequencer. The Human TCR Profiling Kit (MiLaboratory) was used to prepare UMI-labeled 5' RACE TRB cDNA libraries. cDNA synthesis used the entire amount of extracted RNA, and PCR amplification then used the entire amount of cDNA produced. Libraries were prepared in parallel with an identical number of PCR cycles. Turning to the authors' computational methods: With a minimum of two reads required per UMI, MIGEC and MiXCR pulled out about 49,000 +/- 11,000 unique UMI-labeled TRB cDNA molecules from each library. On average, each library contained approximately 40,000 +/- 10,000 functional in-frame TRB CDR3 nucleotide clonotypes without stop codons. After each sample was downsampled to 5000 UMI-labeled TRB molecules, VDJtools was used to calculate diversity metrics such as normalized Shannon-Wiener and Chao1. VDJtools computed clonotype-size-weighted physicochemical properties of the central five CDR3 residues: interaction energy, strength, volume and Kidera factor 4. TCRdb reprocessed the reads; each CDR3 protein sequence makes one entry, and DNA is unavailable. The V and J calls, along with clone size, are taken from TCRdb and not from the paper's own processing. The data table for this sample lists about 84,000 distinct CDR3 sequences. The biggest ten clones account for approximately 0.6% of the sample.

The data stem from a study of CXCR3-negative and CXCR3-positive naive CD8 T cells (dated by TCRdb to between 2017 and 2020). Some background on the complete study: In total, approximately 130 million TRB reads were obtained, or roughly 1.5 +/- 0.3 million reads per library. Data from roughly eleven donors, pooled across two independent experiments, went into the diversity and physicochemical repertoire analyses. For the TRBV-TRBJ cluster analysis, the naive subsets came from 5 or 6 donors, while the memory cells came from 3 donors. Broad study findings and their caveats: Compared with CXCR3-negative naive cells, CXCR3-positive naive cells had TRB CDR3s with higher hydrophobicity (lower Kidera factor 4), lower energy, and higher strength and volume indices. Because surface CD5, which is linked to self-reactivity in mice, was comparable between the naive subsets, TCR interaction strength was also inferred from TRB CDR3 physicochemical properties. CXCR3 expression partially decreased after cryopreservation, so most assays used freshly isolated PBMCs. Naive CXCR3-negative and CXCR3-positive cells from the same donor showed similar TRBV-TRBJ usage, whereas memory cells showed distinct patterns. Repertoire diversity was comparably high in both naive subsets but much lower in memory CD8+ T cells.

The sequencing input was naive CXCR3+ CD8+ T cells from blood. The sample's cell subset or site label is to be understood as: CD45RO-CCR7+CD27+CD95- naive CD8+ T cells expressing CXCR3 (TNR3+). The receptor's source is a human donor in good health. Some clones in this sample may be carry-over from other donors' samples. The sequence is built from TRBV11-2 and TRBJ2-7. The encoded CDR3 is CASSKSGSYEQYF.